These 9 T cell receptor beta chains were all obtained from the same sample, sequenced in a study of prognosis after radiotherapy for stage I lung cancer. Multiplex PCR in two rounds served to amplify TCR beta CDR3 from genomic DNA. The first round of PCR was done with primers that matched each TRBV and TRBJ gene. TCRdb passed the multiplex PCR reads through MiXCR, listing each CDR3 protein once. The table shows some 15,000 distinct CDR3 sequences, with around 15% occurring only once. The sequences come from PBMCs, collected before or after stereotactic body radiation therapy (not recorded which). The receptors originated from a donor of 50 years or more with non-small cell lung cancer.

This clonotype was picked up many times. The chain recombines TRBV5-6 with TRBJ2-5; 7 bases map to TRBD2. This CDR3 is built from 13 residues. Germline V lookup: CDR1 SGHDT, CDR2 YYEEEE. Trimming took 4 bases from V and 3 from J; bases not matched to a gene: 3. CDR3: CASSQGGKETQYF. The CDR3 DNA reads TGTGCCAGCAGCCAGGGAGGGAAAGAGACCCAGTACTTC.

This clonotype was picked up a small number of times. V is TRBV28 and J is TRBJ2-7; D could derive from TRBD1 or TRBD2 (5 bases each). Trimming removed 3 bases from V and 1 base from J, with 10 bases in between. The CDR3 sequence is 14 residues long. Germline V CDR1 and CDR2: MDHEN, SYDVKM. The CDR3 nucleotides are TGTGCCAGCAGTTTCCGGGACGGATCCTACGAGCAGTACTTC. Translation: CASSFRDGSYEQYF.

This clonotype was seen at least ten times. The rearrangement links TRBV20-1 to TRBJ1-1; TRBD1 is a possible D gene (5 bases). CDR1 and CDR2 (germline): DFQATT, SNEGSKA (reference sequence). CDR3 length: 12 residues. The ends were cut back, 2 bases at V and 6 bases at J, with 10 bases in the middle. CDR3 amino acids: CSARPGAAEAFF. In DNA form, the CDR3 reads TGCAGTGCTAGACCCGGGGCGGCTGAAGCTTTCTTT.

A remark on this clonotype: Possible read error: a much larger clone is one base away. The V and J genes are TRBV19 and TRBJ1-1; D not certain. Looked up from germline, CDR1 is LNHDA and CDR2 is SQIVND (reference sequence). The ends were cut back, 11 bases at V and 3 bases at J, with 16 bases in the middle. This CDR3 has 13 residues. CDR3 protein: CAGNARGDTEAFF. In nucleotides, the CDR3 is TGTGCCGGTAATGCGCGTGGGGACACTGAAGCTTTCTTT. Based on the CDR3 plus reference TRBV19 and TRBJ1-1, the full variable domain is DGGITQSPKYLFRKEGQNVTLSCEQNLNHDAMYWYRQDPGQGLRLIYYSQIVNDFQKGDIAEGYSVSREKKESFPLTVTSAQKNPTAFYLCAGNARGDTEAFFGQGTRLTVV.

This clonotype was seen ten or more times. J is TRBJ1-2 and V is TRBV7-6; D perhaps matches TRBD1 (5 bases). The CDR3 extends over 16 amino acids. Per germline, CDR1 SGHVS and CDR2 FNYEAQ. V was trimmed by 1 base and J by 4 bases, leaving 16 bases between them. This CDR3 reads CASSLDPGGYGYGYTF. The CDR3, as DNA: TGTGCCAGCAGCTTAGATCCTGGGGGGTACGGCTATGGCTACACCTTC.

This clonotype has a count of ten or more. The CDR3 spells CSASDPTGFNEQFF. The DNA for the CDR3 is TGCAGTGCTAGTGACCCGACAGGGTTCAATGAGCAGTTCTTC. This sequence joins TRBV20-1 and TRBJ2-1; 7 bases line up with TRBD1. The germline V gene has CDR1 DFQATT and CDR2 SNEGSKA (reference sequence). The J segment lost 6 bases and the V segment lost 3 bases, leaving 8 bases of the junction unmatched. The length of the CDR3 is 14 residues.

This clonotype appeared many times. This chain links TRBV2 with TRBJ2-3, with 8 bases matching TRBD1. The V gene end was trimmed by 6 bases and the J gene end by 2 bases; junction bases not matched to a gene: 10. The CDR3 contains 16 residues. Per the germline V gene, CDR1 is SNHLY and CDR2 is FYNNEI. CDR3 DNA: TGTGCCAGCAGCTCGGAGACAGGGGCATACACAGATACGCAGTATTTT. Amino acid sequence: CASSSETGAYTDTQYF.

On this clonotype itself: The conserved closing phenylalanine or tryptophan is absent in this CDR3, likely reflecting a read error. The DNA is left out, because the CDR3 cannot be placed on it with certainty; the CDR3 is given as TCRdb lists it. The chain couples TRBV4-3 to TRBJ2-1. The V gene's germline CDR1 is LGHNA and CDR2 YSLEER. The CDR3 is 8 residues long, ends included. The CDR3 reads CASSERLC.

This clonotype is labeled medium-sized. This rearrangement joins TRBV7-6 to TRBJ2-3, with 8 bases identical to TRBD2. The CDR3 loop spans 15 amino acids. With 5 bases clipped from V and 6 bases from J, the junction kept 10 bases outside the gene matches. From germline, CDR1 is SGHVS and CDR2 FNYEAQ. The CDR3 bases are TGTGCCAGCAGCCTGGGACTAGGTGGGGGGGATACGCAGTATTTT. This encodes CASSLGLGGGDTQYF.